This TCR beta chain stems from a study of Tregs in tolerant kidney transplant recipients. Trimming pared 4 bases from V and 0 bases from J, leaving 16 bases between. The germline CDR1 and CDR2 sequences are SGHRS and YFSETQ. The CDR3 consists of 16 residues. The assay was immunoSEQ multiplex PCR, and TCRdb's table has in-frame clones only and misses some. Among some 250,000 clones, approximately 83% were seen once, and the ten largest hold about 0.64%. The clonotype was recovered from a human donor in good health. This rearrangement joins TRBV5-1 to TRBJ1-1; D is ambiguous. Sequenced material: CD4+ T cells from blood. CDR3: CASSPTPEGMNTEAFF. DNA for the CDR3: TGCGCCAGCAGCCCAACTCCCGAGGGTATGAACACTGAAGCTTTCTTT.